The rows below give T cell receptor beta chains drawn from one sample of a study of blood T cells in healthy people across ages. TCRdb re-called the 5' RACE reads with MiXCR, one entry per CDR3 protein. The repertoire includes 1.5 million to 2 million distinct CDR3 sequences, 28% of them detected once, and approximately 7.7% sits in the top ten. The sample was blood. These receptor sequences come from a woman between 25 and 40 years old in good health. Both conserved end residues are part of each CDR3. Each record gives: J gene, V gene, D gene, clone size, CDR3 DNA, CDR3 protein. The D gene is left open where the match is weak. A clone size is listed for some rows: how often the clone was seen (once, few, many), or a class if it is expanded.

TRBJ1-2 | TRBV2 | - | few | TGTGCCAGCAGAGGGGACCTTCTAGGCTGCACCTTC | CASRGDLLGCTF
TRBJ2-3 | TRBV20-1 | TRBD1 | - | TGCAGTGCTAGTAGCCAGGGGGCCACAGATACGCAGTATTTT | CSASSQGATDTQYF
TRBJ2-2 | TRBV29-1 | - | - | TGCAGCGTCAGACAGGTCCCCACCGGGGAGCTGTTTTTT | CSVRQVPTGELFF
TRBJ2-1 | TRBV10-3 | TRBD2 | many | TGTGCCATCAGTAGCGGGAGGGCCCTACCGTTCTTC | CAISSGRALPFF
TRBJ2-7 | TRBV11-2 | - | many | TGTGCCAGCAGCAAAGGTGCCGGAACGGCCTACGAGCAGTACTTC | CASSKGAGTAYEQYF
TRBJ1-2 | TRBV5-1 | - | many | TGCGCCAGCAGCTTGGAACCTATCTATGGCTACACCTTC | CASSLEPIYGYTF
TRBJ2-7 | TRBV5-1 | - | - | TGCGCCAGAAGCTTGGATACCCACGAGCAGTACTTC | CARSLDTHEQYF
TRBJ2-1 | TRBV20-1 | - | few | TGCAGTGCTAGGCTAGCCCCCCTGGGGAATGAGCAGTTCTTC | CSARLAPLGNEQFF
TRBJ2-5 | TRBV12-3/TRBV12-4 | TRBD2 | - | TGTGCCAGCAGTTTTGGCGGGGGGGCCTCGGAGACCCAGTACTTC | CASSFGGGASETQYF
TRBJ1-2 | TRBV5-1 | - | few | TGCGCCAGCAGCCACGAATCGGACAGCTATGGCTACACCTTC | CASSHESDSYGYTF
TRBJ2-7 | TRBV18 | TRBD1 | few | TGTGCCAGCTCACCAGCGACAGGGGTCCCCTCCTACGAGCAGTACTTC | CASSPATGVPSYEQYF
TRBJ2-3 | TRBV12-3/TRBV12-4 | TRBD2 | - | TGTGCCAGCAGTTTAGTGTGGCTAGCGGGGAGCACAGATACGCAGTATTTT | CASSLVWLAGSTDTQYF
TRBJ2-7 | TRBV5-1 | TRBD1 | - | TGCGCCAGCAGCTGGGAGCCGACAGGGTTGATCTACGAGCAGTACTTC | CASSWEPTGLIYEQYF
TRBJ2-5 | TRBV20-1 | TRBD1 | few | TGCAGTGCTTCCGGGACAGGGGTTTTGGAGACCCAGTACTTC | CSASGTGVLETQYF
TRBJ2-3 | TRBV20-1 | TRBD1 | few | TGCAGTGCCCGGACAGGTCCGAGCACAGATACGCAGTATTTT | CSARTGPSTDTQYF
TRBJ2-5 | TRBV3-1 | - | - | TGTGCCGTCGCGGAGGTTAGCGAGACCCAGTACTTC | CAVAEVSETQYF
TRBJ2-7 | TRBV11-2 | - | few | TGTGCCAGCAGCTTAGAAGGGCCAACTCGGGAGCAGTACTTC | CASSLEGPTREQYF
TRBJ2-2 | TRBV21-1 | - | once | TGTGCCAGCAGGTCGGGACAGGGCAGAAGAACCGAGGAGCTGTTTTTT | CASRSGQGRRTEELFF
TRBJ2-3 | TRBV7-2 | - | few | TGTGCCAGCAGCTACAGACACGCTAGCACAGATACGCAGTATTTT | CASSYRHASTDTQYF
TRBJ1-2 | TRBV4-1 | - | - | TGCGTCAGCAGCCTCGAAATGGACTATGGCTACACCTTC | CVSSLEMDYGYTF
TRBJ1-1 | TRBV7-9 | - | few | TGTGCCAGCAGCTTAGGAGAAGGCCAGGGTAAGACTGAAGCTTTCTTT | CASSLGEGQGKTEAFF
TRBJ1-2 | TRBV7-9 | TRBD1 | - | TGTGCCAGCAGCGGTTGGGACAGTCGCAGCAATGGCTACACCTTC | CASSGWDSRSNGYTF
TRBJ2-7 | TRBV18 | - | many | TGTGCCAGCTCACCACCCCAGGGGGAGGACGAGCAGTACTTC | CASSPPQGEDEQYF
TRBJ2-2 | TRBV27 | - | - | TGTGCCAGCAGTCCTTGGGACACCGGGGAGCTGTTTTTT | CASSPWDTGELFF
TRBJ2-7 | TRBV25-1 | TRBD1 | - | TGTGCCAGTGAGACAGGGGGCGCATACAATGAGCAGTACTTC | CASETGGAYNEQYF